This TCR beta chain is from a study of T cell responses to AZD1222 COVID-19 vaccine. The table came from immunoSEQ multiplex PCR; TCRdb's copy has only in-frame clones and leaves some out. Of under 200,000 clones listed, 70% to 90% are singletons. Trimming cost V 5 bases and J 3 bases; bases outside gene matches: 9. Germline V gene data show CDR1 as SEHNR and CDR2 as FQNEAQ (reference sequence). This CDR3 has 16 residues. The TCR sequence derives from an adult who received the AZD1222 COVID-19 vaccine. Sequencing was performed on peripheral blood, taken 28 days after the second AZD1222 dose. The chain is built from TRBV7-9 and TRBJ2-1, with 8 bases lining up with TRBD2. CDR3 sequence reads: CASSPRGGNLYNEQFF. CDR3 DNA sequence: TGTGCCAGCAGCCCACGGGGGGGCAATCTCTACAATGAGCAGTTCTTC.